Included here is one T cell receptor (beta chain) sequence, with context. As yet, its antigen is unknown. V lost 4 bases and J lost 0, with 7 bases in between. Germline V lookup: CDR1 SGHDT, CDR2 YYEEEE. This CDR3 is 13 amino acids long. This sample is part of a study of shared clonotypes between healthy human individuals. Broader study findings: Generation probability values for non-shared clonotypes were lower than those for clonotypes shared by all four donors.

As defined, naive CD8 cells were CD45RO-negative and positively selected for CCR7, with terminally differentiated effector memory CD45RA+ cells excluded. The donors, all of them Caucasian adults, lived in Nashville, Tennessee. Measured with immunoSEQ multiplex PCR; TCRdb has only the in-frame clones, and not every one. The sample holds about 2 million clones, about 95% seen once. This chain links TRBV5-6 with TRBJ2-5; D is uncertain. Material: naive CD8+ T cells sorted from blood. This clonotype was obtained from a young man in good health. CDR3 in amino acids: CASSEDHQETQYF. The CDR3 DNA reads TGTGCCAGCAGCGAGGACCACCAAGAGACCCAGTACTTC.